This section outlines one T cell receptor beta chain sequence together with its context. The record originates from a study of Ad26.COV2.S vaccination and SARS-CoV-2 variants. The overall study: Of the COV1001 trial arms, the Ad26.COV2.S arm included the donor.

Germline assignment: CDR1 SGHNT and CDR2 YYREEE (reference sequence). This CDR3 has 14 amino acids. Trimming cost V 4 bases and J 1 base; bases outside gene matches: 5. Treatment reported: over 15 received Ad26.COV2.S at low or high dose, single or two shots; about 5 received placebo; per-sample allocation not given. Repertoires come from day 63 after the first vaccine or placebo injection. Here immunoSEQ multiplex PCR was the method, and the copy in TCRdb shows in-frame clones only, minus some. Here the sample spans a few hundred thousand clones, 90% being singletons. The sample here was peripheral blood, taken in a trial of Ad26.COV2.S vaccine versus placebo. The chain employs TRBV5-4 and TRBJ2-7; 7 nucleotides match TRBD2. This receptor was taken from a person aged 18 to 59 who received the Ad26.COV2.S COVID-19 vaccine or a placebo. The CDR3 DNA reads TGTGCCAGCAGCCAGGCGGGGGTTTCCTACGAGCAGTACTTC. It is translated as CASSQAGVSYEQYF.